What follows are 32 T cell receptor beta chains derived from one specimen sequenced in a study of blood T cell repertoires in COVID-19. Only in-frame clones appear in the TCRdb table, and some are missing; sequencing was by immunoSEQ multiplex PCR. This sample has hundreds of thousands of clones, with roughly 84% found just once. The sequenced sample consisted of PBMCs or T cells enriched from blood (not recorded which). These receptors were collected from a woman aged 25 to 45 who had recovered from COVID-19.

The chain has TRBV19 and TRBJ1-1; D is uncertain. Trimming removed 6 bases at V and 4 bases at J, with 12 bases between. The germline CDR1 and CDR2 sequences are LNHDA and SQIVND (reference sequence). The CDR3 runs to 13 residues. The CDR3 is CASRPEDGTEAFF. DNA for the CDR3: TGTGCCAGTAGGCCCGAGGATGGCACTGAAGCTTTCTTT.

CDR3 amino acids: CATSQAGGPRDTQYF. DNA for the CDR3: TGTGCCACCAGTCAAGCGGGGGGGCCTCGGGATACGCAGTATTTT. V usage is TRBV24-1 and J usage is TRBJ2-3; 10 bases align to TRBD2. The CDR3 has 15 amino acids. Germline V gives CDR1 KGHDR, CDR2 SFDVKD. V shed 6 bases, J shed 6 bases, and the junction held 8 bases outside the gene matches.

The chain employs TRBV19 and TRBJ2-3; TRBD2 agrees at 8 bases. J gave up 0 bases and V 4 bases, and 12 bases lay outside the gene matches. Germline V CDR1 and CDR2: LNHDA, SQIVND (reference sequence). There are 18 residues in the CDR3. CDR3 DNA: TGTGCCAGTAGTACCCCGGGTAGCGGGGACCTTAGCACAGATACGCAGTATTTT. It is translated as CASSTPGSGDLSTDTQYF.

The gene calls are TRBV7-2 and TRBJ2-4; D is perhaps TRBD1 (6 bases). Looked up from germline, CDR1 is SGHTA and CDR2 is FQGNSA. This CDR3 comprises 18 residues. V gave up 0 bases and J gave up 6 bases, with 21 bases separating them. CDR3 coding DNA: TGTGCCAGCAGCTTAGCACGGGCAGGGGAGAGACTGGGAAACATTCAGTACTTC. This codes for CASSLARAGERLGNIQYF.

The V gene is TRBV5-1, the J gene TRBJ2-3; 15 bases map to TRBD2. The CDR3 sequence is 20 residues long. The trim removed 4 bases at V and 9 bases at J, leaving 21 bases unmatched. Germline V gene sequence: CDR1 SGHRS, CDR2 YFSETQ. Here the CDR3 DNA reads TGCGCCAGCAGCGCCCCCGGACTAGCGGGGGGGCCGAACGAGGATAGCACGCAGTATTTT. It encodes CASSAPGLAGGPNEDSTQYF.

V gene TRBV27 combines with J gene TRBJ1-5, with a weak D call TRBD1 (5 bases). The ends were cut back, 3 bases at V and 5 bases at J, with 11 bases in the middle. The CDR3 length is 14 residues. Germline V gene data show CDR1 as MNHEY and CDR2 as SMNVEV (reference sequence). The CDR3, as DNA: TGTGCCAGCAGTTTGGGGGGGATCGATCAGCCCCAGCATTTT. Its translation is CASSLGGIDQPQHF.

This clone was seen ten or more times. In the same sample, other DNA sequences code for this CDR3. The chain recombines TRBV27 with TRBJ1-1, with TRBD1 matching over 10 bases. The germline V gene has CDR1 MNHEY and CDR2 SMNVEV (reference sequence). After removal of 2 bases from V and 6 bases from J, the junction contained 9 bases not matched to a gene. CDR3 length: 16 amino acids. CDR3 DNA sequence: TGTGCCAGCAGTTTAATATCGGACAGGGGGTTCGCTGAAGCTTTCTTT. Translating gives CASSLISDRGFAEAFF.

The chain combines TRBV6-2 or TRBV6-3 with TRBJ1-6; the D gene is possibly TRBD1 (5 bases). Germline V gene lookup returns CDR1 MNHEY and CDR2 SVGEGT. Deletions cut 2 bases from V and 9 bases from J, with 11 bases between. The CDR3 contains 14 residues. CDR3 sequence: CASSYRDSTSPLHF. CDR3 in DNA: TGTGCCAGCAGTTACAGGGACTCCACTTCACCCCTCCACTTT.

Points on this clone: Other DNA sequences in the same sample also yield this CDR3. The chain recombines TRBV3-1 (or the pseudogene TRBV3-2) with TRBJ2-7; the D is unclear. The CDR3 runs 13 residues. Per the germline V gene, CDR1 is LGHDT and CDR2 is YNNKEL (reference sequence). The germline V and J ends were trimmed by 0 bases and 2 bases, with 5 bases remaining between them. The CDR3 here is CASSQDGAYEQYF. Here the CDR3 DNA reads TGTGCCAGCAGCCAAGACGGAGCCTACGAGCAGTACTTC.

The chain employs TRBV6-2 or TRBV6-3 and TRBJ1-5; tentatively, D is TRBD1 (5 bases). V was trimmed by 4 bases and J by 3 bases, leaving 13 bases between them. The CDR3 spans 15 residues. Germline CDR1 reads MNHEY; CDR2 reads SVGEGT. The CDR3 DNA sequence: TGTGCCAGCAGTTCCGGGGGGACGTTCAATCAGCCCCAGCATTTT. It specifies CASSSGGTFNQPQHF.

The chain is built from TRBV28 and TRBJ1-2; D call uncertain. Germline V gene lookup returns CDR1 MDHEN and CDR2 SYDVKM. V was trimmed by 2 bases and J by 8 bases, leaving 9 bases between them. The CDR3 is 12 amino acids. The chain's CDR3 is CASSLRTKGYTF. The CDR3 coding sequence is TGTGCCAGCAGTTTAAGGACTAAAGGCTACACCTTC.

The chain links TRBV5-1 to TRBJ2-3; 8 bases map to TRBD1. J was trimmed by 4 bases and V by 4 bases; bases with no gene match: 8. This CDR3 spans 15 amino acids. Germline V gene data show CDR1 as SGHRS and CDR2 as YFSETQ. CDR3 region: CASSLQLTGADTQYF. CDR3 bases: TGCGCCAGCAGCCTACAGTTGACAGGGGCAGATACGCAGTATTTT.

This clone showed up just a few times. This chain joins TRBV3-1 (or the pseudogene TRBV3-2) and TRBJ1-6; TRBD1 is a possible D gene (5 bases). This CDR3 has 12 residues. V lost 6 bases and J 13 bases, leaving 13 bases between the germline ends. Germline values: CDR1 LGHDT, CDR2 YNNKEL (reference sequence). CDR3 DNA sequence: TGTGCCAGCAGTAGACAGTCCACGCCCCTCCACTTT. It translates to CASSRQSTPLHF.

The chain recombines TRBV5-1 with TRBJ2-7; 7 positions match TRBD1. The V and J ends lost 4 bases and 4 bases, in that order; junction bases with no gene match: 5. The CDR3 length is 13 residues. CDR1 and CDR2 (germline): SGHRS, YFSETQ. In DNA form, the CDR3 reads TGCGCCAGCAGCCGGGACAGCCAGTACGAGCAGTACTTC. This encodes CASSRDSQYEQYF.

The CDR3 DNA reads as TGTGCCAGCAGCTTGGATGTTGGGACAGGGGAAGGCTACACCTTC. It yields the protein CASSLDVGTGEGYTF. The gene calls are TRBV5-5 and TRBJ1-2, with 10 bases lining up with TRBD1. Germline CDR1 SGHKS, CDR2 YYEKEE (reference sequence). CDR3 length: 15 residues. Germline trimming cut 0 bases from V and 8 bases from J; bases unmatched to any gene: 7.

As to this clone: The sample holds other DNA sequences that translate to the same CDR3. This chain joins TRBV30 and TRBJ1-6; D remains unclear. The CDR3 has 15 amino acids. Per the germline V gene, CDR1 is GTSNPN and CDR2 is SVGIG (reference sequence). V lost 0 bases, J lost 0 bases, and 6 bases lay in between. CDR3 loop: CAWSVGSSYNSPLHF. CDR3 DNA: TGTGCCTGGAGTGTAGGGAGCTCCTATAATTCACCCCTCCACTTT.

The chain links TRBV5-4 to TRBJ1-6; 9 bases align to TRBD1. This CDR3 has 17 residues. The germline V gene encodes CDR1 SGHNT and CDR2 YYREEE (reference sequence). V was clipped by 4 bases and J by 8 bases; unmatched bases: 13. Written as DNA, the CDR3 is TGTGCCAGCAGCCCCGGGACAGGGATAGCTTCGGATTCACCCCTCCACTTT. Amino acids: CASSPGTGIASDSPLHF. Variable domain in full (rest from reference TRBV5-4 and TRBJ1-6): ETGVTQSPTHLIKTRGQQVTLRCSSQSGHNTVSWYQQALGQGPQFIFQYYREEENGRGNFPPRFSGLQFPNYSSELNVNALELDDSALYLCASSPGTGIASDSPLHFGNGTRLTVT.

On this clone itself: The identical CDR3 is also encoded by other nucleotide sequences in the sample. This rearrangement joins TRBV5-5 to TRBJ2-7; 8 bases agree with TRBD1. This CDR3 has 14 amino acids. V trimming: 0 bases; J trimming: 4 bases; junction bases outside the gene matches: 3. The germline CDR1 and CDR2 sequences are SGHKS and YYEKEE (reference sequence). The CDR3 is CASSLGQGAYEQYF. The CDR3 coding sequence is TGTGCCAGCAGCTTGGGTCAGGGGGCTTACGAGCAGTACTTC.

The V and J genes are TRBV3-1 (or the pseudogene TRBV3-2) and TRBJ2-1; D remains unclear. CDR3 length equals 14 residues. Per germline, CDR1 LGHDT and CDR2 YNNKEL (reference sequence). V was pared by 2 bases and J by 1 base, with 6 bases between. The CDR3 here is CASSQQVSYNEQFF. CDR3 nucleotide sequence: TGTGCCAGCAGCCAACAGGTTTCCTACAATGAGCAGTTCTTC.

This clone was counted once. The chain combines TRBV3-1 (or the pseudogene TRBV3-2) with TRBJ2-7; 8 nucleotides line up with TRBD1. Per germline, CDR1 LGHDT and CDR2 YNNKEL (reference sequence). Losses at the gene ends were 5 bases for V and 3 bases for J; bases not matched to a gene: 9. This CDR3 region has 15 residues. The CDR3 nucleotides read TGTGCCAGCAGCGACGTAGGACAGGGAGACTACGAGCAGTACTTC. Protein sequence: CASSDVGQGDYEQYF.

A few counts support this clone. The V call is TRBV5-4, the J call TRBJ2-2; 8 positions agree with TRBD1. Trimming cost V 4 bases and J 3 bases; bases outside gene matches: 5. This CDR3 region has 15 residues. Germline CDR1 and CDR2: SGHNT and YYREEE (reference sequence). As DNA, the CDR3 is TGTGCCAGCAGCCGGGGACAGGTCGACACCGGGGAGCTGTTTTTT. It codes for CASSRGQVDTGELFF.

This CDR3 reads CASSPQGGANEQFF. The CDR3, as DNA: TGTGCCAGCTCACCACAGGGAGGGGCCAATGAGCAGTTCTTC. The chain couples TRBV18 to TRBJ2-1; 7 positions match TRBD2. The germline V gene has CDR1 KGHSH and CDR2 LQKENI. The ends lost 1 base at V and 6 bases at J; junction bases unmatched: 3. The CDR3 runs 14 residues.

V is TRBV19 and J is TRBJ1-1, with 11 nucleotides matching TRBD1. The CDR3 is made up of 15 amino acids. J lost 4 bases, V lost 5 bases, and 6 bases had no gene match. Germline V gives CDR1 LNHDA, CDR2 SQIVND (reference sequence). CDR3 amino acids: CASSPRTGGVTEAFF. CDR3 coding DNA: TGTGCCAGTAGTCCAAGGACAGGGGGCGTCACTGAAGCTTTCTTT.

The rearrangement links TRBV18 to TRBJ2-5, with a possible D match to TRBD1 (5 bases). CDR3 length: 14 amino acids. V lost 1 base and J 4 bases, leaving 10 bases between the germline ends. Germline V gene lookup returns CDR1 KGHSH and CDR2 LQKENI. Here the CDR3 DNA reads TGTGCCAGCTCACCACTCAGGGATGGAGAGACCCAGTACTTC. Protein: CASSPLRDGETQYF.

This rearrangement joins TRBV3-1 (or the pseudogene TRBV3-2) to TRBJ2-7; 11 bases align to TRBD2. V lost 3 bases to trimming and J lost 12 bases; unmatched junction nucleotides: 1. The CDR3 length is 11 residues. Germline values: CDR1 LGHDT, CDR2 YNNKEL (reference sequence). This CDR3 is CASSQGLAVYF. CDR3 DNA sequence: TGTGCCAGCAGCCAGGGACTAGCGGTGTACTTC.

This chain connects TRBV24-1 to TRBJ1-5; TRBD1 is a possible D gene (5 bases). This CDR3 region has 13 residues. Trimming removed 3 bases at V and 7 bases at J, with 9 bases between. Germline V CDR1 and CDR2: KGHDR, SFDVKD. The CDR3 sequence is CATSDQGRQPQHF. CDR3 DNA sequence: TGTGCCACCAGTGATCAGGGTAGACAGCCCCAGCATTTT.

The gene calls are TRBV21-1 and TRBJ2-7; the D call TRBD2 from the table was never checked on the DNA. TRBV21-1 is designated a pseudogene. The CDR3 is 16 amino acids. The CDR3 DNA sequence: TGTGCCAGCAGCAAAGCCCGACTGAGCCGAGCCTACGAGCAGTACTTC. It codes for CASSKARLSRAYEQYF.

This rearrangement joins TRBV7-6 to TRBJ2-3; TRBD2 agrees at 12 bases. Germline V gene lookup returns CDR1 SGHVS and CDR2 FNYEAQ. J was trimmed by 2 bases and V by 1 base; bases with no gene match: 7. This CDR3 comprises 18 residues. The CDR3 DNA is TGTGCCAGCAGCTTAGGCCTAGCGGGGGGGGTAAACACAGATACGCAGTATTTT. Translated, it gives CASSLGLAGGVNTDTQYF.

The V and J genes are TRBV5-4 and TRBJ2-7, with a possible D match to TRBD2 (5 bases). The CDR3 extends over 15 amino acids. CDR1 and CDR2 from the germline V gene are SGHNT and YYREEE (reference sequence). V lost 2 bases and J 4 bases, leaving 16 bases between the germline ends. The CDR3 DNA sequence: TGTGCCAGCAGCTTCGGGTTAATAGGGAGATACGAGCAGTACTTC. This encodes CASSFGLIGRYEQYF.

J is TRBJ1-1 and V is TRBV29-1, with 8 positions matching TRBD1. The CDR3 length is 15 residues. V was pared by 7 bases and J by 0 bases, with 10 bases of the junction left unmatched. The germline CDR1 and CDR2 sequences are SQVTM and ANQGSEA. The CDR3 protein is CSARSGQGVNTEAFF. Written as DNA, the CDR3 is TGCAGCGCTCGATCCGGACAGGGAGTGAACACTGAAGCTTTCTTT. Filled out from reference TRBV29-1 and TRBJ1-1, the complete variable domain reads SAVISQKPSRDICQRGTSLTIQCQVDSQVTMMFWYRQQPGQSLTLIATANQGSEATYESGFVIDKFPISRPNLTFSTLTVSNMSPEDSSIYLCSARSGQGVNTEAFFGQGTRLTVV.

The chain recombines TRBV7-9 with TRBJ1-1; perhaps TRBD1 as D (5 bases). The V gene's germline CDR1 is SEHNR and CDR2 FQNEAQ (reference sequence). This CDR3 has 15 amino acids. Trimming stripped 4 bases from V and 4 bases from J, with 16 bases between. The CDR3 DNA reads TGTGCCAGCAGCTCGCCTGGGGGGATCACCACTGAAGCTTTCTTT. Protein: CASSSPGGITTEAFF.

The CDR3 loop is CASSWYREGSYNSPLHF. As DNA, the CDR3 is TGTGCCAGCAGCTGGTACAGGGAAGGCTCCTATAATTCACCCCTCCACTTT. The chain joins TRBV7-2 to TRBJ1-6, with D perhaps matching TRBD1 (6 bases). V lost 4 bases to trimming and J lost 0 bases, with 13 bases between them. Germline V gene lookup returns CDR1 SGHTA and CDR2 FQGNSA. CDR3 length: 17 residues.